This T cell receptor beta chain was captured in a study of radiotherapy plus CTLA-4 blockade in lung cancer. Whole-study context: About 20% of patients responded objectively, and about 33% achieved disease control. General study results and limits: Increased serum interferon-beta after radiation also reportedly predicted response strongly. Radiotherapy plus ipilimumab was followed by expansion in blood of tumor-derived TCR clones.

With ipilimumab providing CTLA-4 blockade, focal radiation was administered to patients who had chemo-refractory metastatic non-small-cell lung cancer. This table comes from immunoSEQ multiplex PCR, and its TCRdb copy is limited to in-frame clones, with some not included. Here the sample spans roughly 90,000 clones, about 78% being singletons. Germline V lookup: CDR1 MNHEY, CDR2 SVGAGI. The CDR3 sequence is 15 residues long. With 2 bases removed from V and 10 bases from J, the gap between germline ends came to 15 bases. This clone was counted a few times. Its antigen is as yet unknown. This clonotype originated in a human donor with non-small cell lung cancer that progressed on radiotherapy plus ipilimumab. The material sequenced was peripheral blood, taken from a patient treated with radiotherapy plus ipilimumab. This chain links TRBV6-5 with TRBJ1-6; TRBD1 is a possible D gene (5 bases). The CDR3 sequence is CASSYQAGTGSPLHF. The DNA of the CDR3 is TGTGCCAGCAGTTACCAGGCAGGGACGGGATCACCCCTCCACTTT.